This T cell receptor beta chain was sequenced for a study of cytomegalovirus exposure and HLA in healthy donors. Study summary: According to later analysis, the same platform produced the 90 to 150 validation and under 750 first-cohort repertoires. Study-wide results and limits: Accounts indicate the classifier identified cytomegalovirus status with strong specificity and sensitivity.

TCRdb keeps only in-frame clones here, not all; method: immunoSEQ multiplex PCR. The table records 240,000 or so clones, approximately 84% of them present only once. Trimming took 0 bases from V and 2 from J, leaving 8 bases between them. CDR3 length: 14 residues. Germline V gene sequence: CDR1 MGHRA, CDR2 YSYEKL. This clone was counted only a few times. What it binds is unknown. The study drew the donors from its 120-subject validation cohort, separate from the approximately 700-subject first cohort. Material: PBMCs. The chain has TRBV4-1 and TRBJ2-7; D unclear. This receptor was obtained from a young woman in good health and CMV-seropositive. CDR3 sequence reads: CASSQEASPYEQYF. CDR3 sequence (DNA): TGCGCCAGCAGCCAAGAGGCTTCGCCCTACGAGCAGTACTTC.